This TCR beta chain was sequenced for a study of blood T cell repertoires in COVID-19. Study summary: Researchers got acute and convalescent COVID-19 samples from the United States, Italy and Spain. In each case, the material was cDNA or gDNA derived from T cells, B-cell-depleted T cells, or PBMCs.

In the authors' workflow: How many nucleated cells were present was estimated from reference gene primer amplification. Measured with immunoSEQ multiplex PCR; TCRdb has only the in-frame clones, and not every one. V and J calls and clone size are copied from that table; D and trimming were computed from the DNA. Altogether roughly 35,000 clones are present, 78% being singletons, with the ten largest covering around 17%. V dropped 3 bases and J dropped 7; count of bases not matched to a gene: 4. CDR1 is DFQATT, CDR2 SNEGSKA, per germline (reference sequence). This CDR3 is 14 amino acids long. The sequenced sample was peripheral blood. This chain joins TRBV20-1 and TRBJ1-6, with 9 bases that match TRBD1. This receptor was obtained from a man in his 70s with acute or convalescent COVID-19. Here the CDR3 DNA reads TGCAGTGCTAGTTACGGGACAGGGAATTCACCCCTCCACTTT. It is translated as CSASYGTGNSPLHF.